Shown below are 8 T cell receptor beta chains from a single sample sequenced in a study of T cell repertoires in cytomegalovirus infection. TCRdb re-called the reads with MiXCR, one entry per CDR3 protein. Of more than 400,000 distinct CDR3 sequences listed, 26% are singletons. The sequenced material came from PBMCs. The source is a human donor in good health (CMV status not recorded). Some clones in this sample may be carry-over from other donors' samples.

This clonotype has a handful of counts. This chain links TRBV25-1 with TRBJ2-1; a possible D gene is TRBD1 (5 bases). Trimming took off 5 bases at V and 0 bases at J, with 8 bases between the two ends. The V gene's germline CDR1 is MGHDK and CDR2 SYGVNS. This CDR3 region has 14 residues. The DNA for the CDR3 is TGTGCCAGCAGTTTACAGGACTCCTACAATGAGCAGTTCTTC. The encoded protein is CASSLQDSYNEQFF. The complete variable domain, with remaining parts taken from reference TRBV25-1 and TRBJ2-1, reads EADIYQTPRYLVIGTGKKITLECSQTMGHDKMYWYQQDPGMELHLIHYSYGVNSTEKGDLSSESTVSRIRTEHFPLTLESARPSHTSQYLCASSLQDSYNEQFFGPGTRLTVL.

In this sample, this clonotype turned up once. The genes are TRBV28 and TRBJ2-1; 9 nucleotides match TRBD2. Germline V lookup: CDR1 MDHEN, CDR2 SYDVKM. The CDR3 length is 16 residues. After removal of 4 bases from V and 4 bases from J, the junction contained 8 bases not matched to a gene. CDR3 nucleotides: TGTGCCAGCAGTTGGGGACTAGCCCGCCGTTACAATGAGCAGTTCTTC. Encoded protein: CASSWGLARRYNEQFF.

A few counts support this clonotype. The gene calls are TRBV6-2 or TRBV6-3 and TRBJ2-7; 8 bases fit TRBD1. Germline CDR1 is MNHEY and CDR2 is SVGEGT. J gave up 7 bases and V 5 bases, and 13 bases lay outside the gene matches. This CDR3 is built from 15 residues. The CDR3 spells CASSPGGVGRREQYF. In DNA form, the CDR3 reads TGTGCCAGCAGTCCAGGGGGCGTGGGTCGTCGAGAGCAGTACTTC.

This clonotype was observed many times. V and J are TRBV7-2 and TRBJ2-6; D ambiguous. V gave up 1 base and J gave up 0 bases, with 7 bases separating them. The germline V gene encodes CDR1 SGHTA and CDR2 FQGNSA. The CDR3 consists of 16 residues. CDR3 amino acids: CASSLGAGSGANVLTF. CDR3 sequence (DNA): TGTGCCAGCAGCTTAGGTGCTGGCTCTGGGGCCAACGTCCTGACTTTC. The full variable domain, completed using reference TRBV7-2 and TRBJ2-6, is GAGVSQSPSNKVTEKGKDVELRCDPISGHTALYWYRQSLGQGLEFLIYFQGNSAPDKSGLPSDRFSAERTGGSVSTLTIQRTQQEDSAVYLCASSLGAGSGANVLTFGAGSRLTVL.

The CDR3 sequence is CASSFYLSGQNEQFF. The CDR3 nucleotides are TGTGCCAGCAGCTTCTACCTGAGCGGACAAAATGAGCAGTTCTTC. The chain combines TRBV7-2 with TRBJ2-1; D tentatively fits TRBD1 or TRBD2 (5 bases each). Germline CDR1 reads SGHTA; CDR2 reads FQGNSA. Trimming removed 3 bases from V and 7 bases from J, with 16 bases in between. The CDR3 has 15 amino acids.

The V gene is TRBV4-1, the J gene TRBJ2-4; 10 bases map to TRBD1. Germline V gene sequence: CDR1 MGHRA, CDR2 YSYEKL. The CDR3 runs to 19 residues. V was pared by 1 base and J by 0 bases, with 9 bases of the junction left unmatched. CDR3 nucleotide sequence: TGCGCCAGCAGCCAAGTGGGACAGGGGCTTTGGCTAGCCAAAAACATTCAGTACTTC. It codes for CASSQVGQGLWLAKNIQYF.

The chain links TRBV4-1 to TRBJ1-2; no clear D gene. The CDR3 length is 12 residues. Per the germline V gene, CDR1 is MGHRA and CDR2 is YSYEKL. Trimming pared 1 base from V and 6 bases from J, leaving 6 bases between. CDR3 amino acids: CASSQAGNGYTF. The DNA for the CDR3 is TGCGCCAGCAGCCAAGCCGGAAATGGCTACACCTTC.

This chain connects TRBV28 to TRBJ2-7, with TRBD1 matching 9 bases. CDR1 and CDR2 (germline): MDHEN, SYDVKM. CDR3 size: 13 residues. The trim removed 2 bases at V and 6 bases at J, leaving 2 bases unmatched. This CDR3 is CASSLGGQGEQYF. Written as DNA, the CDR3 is TGTGCCAGCAGTTTAGGGGGACAGGGCGAGCAGTACTTC.